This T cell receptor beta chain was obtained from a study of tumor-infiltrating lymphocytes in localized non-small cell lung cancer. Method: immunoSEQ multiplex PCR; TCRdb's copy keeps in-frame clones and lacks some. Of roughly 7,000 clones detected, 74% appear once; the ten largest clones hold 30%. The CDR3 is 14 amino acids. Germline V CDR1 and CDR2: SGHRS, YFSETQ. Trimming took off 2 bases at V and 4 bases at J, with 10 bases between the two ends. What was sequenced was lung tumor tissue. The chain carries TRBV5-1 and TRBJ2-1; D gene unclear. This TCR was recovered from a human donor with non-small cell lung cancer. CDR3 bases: TGCGCCAGCAGCTTCCATCTAGTTTACAATGAGCAGTTCTTC. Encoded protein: CASSFHLVYNEQFF.